This passage covers 21 T cell receptor beta chains from one sample sequenced in a study of T-cell reconstitution after alpha-beta-depleted transplantation in children. Researchers prepared the TCRbeta library using unique molecular identifiers, the study reports. TCRdb independently ran MiXCR on the PCR reads; one entry per CDR3 protein. Of about 97,000 distinct CDR3 sequences listed, about 5.6% are singletons. This specimen consisted of PBMCs, mostly from graft donor cells, obtained 60 days after TCRalphabeta/CD19-depleted stem cell transplant. Every receptor here comes from a female patient aged 2-10 years who had a stem cell transplant for Fanconi anemia, so the T cells may come from the graft donor.

This clonotype was seen repeatedly, ten times or more. Because the CDR3's place on the DNA is in doubt, the DNA is left out and the CDR3 is given as listed by TCRdb. The chain couples TRBV6-5 to TRBJ2-2; the table's D call, TRBD2, has no DNA check behind it. In germline, CDR1 is MNHEY, CDR2 SVGAGI. The CDR3 totals 15 residues, both ends included. The CDR3 is CASSYLAGTPGSCFF.

This clonotype has at least ten counts. In nucleotides, the CDR3 is TGTGCCAGCAAATCGAGGGGATTAAGGAATGAGCAGTTCTTC. This codes for CASKSRGLRNEQFF. This rearrangement joins TRBV12-3 or TRBV12-4 to TRBJ2-1; D might be TRBD1 or TRBD2, each matching 5 bases. CDR3 size: 14 residues. The ends were cut back, 7 bases at V and 7 bases at J, with 17 bases in the middle.

On this clonotype: This may stem from a read error, because a much larger clone lies one nucleotide away. This chain links TRBV7-2 with TRBJ2-7; 7 bases align to TRBD1. CDR1 is SGHTA, CDR2 FQGNSA, per germline. This CDR3 is 14 amino acids long. The CDR3 reads CASSLYRGPYKQYF. CDR3 in DNA: TGTGCCAGCAGCCTATACAGGGGACCCTACAAGCAGTACTTC.

This clonotype was counted many times. The chain carries TRBV5-1 and TRBJ2-7, with D possibly being TRBD1 (5 bases). This CDR3 is built from 14 residues. The germline V and J ends were trimmed by 0 bases and 3 bases, with 10 bases remaining between them. In germline, CDR1 is SGHRS, CDR2 YFSETQ. The chain's CDR3 is CASSLAGPIYEQYF. The CDR3 nucleotides read TGCGCCAGCAGCTTGGCAGGGCCCATCTACGAGCAGTACTTC.

The sample holds many counts of this clonotype. V is TRBV12-3 or TRBV12-4 and J is TRBJ1-5, with 8 bases fitting TRBD1. The J segment lost 7 bases and the V segment lost 5 bases, leaving 7 bases of the junction unmatched. CDR3 length equals 14 residues. The CDR3 DNA is TGTGCCAGCAGTCCAGACAGGGGCAGGCAGCCCCAGCATTTT. The encoded protein is CASSPDRGRQPQHF.

This chain uses TRBV28 with TRBJ2-7; TRBD2 matches at 9 bases. The CDR3 runs to 17 residues. From germline, CDR1 is MDHEN and CDR2 SYDVKM. V lost 4 bases to trimming and J lost 2 bases; unmatched junction nucleotides: 12. The CDR3, as DNA: TGTGCCAGCAGTTCCCGATTAGCGGGGGACCTAACCTACGAGCAGTACTTC. Protein sequence: CASSSRLAGDLTYEQYF.

This clonotype has ten or more counts. The chain combines TRBV18 with TRBJ2-1, with D possibly being TRBD1 (5 bases). Germline V gives CDR1 KGHSH, CDR2 LQKENI. V lost 5 bases and J 2 bases, leaving 16 bases between the germline ends. The CDR3 consists of 16 residues. The CDR3 reads CASSSAQGLPYNEQFF. The CDR3 DNA follows: TGTGCCAGCTCATCCGCTCAGGGTTTACCCTACAATGAGCAGTTCTTC.

In this sample, this clonotype turned up many times. V and J are TRBV20-1 and TRBJ2-3; D remains ambiguous. Germline CDR1 reads DFQATT; CDR2 reads SNEGSKA (reference sequence). The CDR3 extends over 13 amino acids. Trimming took 4 bases from V and 2 from J, leaving 10 bases between them. CDR3 bases: TGCAGTGCTATACCCAGACTCACAGATACGCAGTATTTT. Translating it yields CSAIPRLTDTQYF.

The sample holds many counts of this clonotype. The rearrangement uses TRBV5-6 and TRBJ2-5; D is unresolved. CDR1 is SGHDT and CDR2 is YYEEEE in the germline V gene. V dropped 6 bases and J dropped 0 bases, with 9 bases sitting between them. The CDR3 sequence is 13 residues long. CDR3 sequence (DNA): TGTGCCAGCACCCCTACAAACCAAGAGACCCAGTACTTC. It translates to CASTPTNQETQYF.

The chain has TRBV20-1 and TRBJ2-3; 11 bases line up with TRBD2. Germline V gene data show CDR1 as DFQATT and CDR2 as SNEGSKA (reference sequence). CDR3 length: 17 residues. The V gene end was trimmed by 2 bases and the J gene end by 1 base; junction bases not matched to a gene: 8. The CDR3 protein is CSARLLAGGLGTDTQYF. In DNA, the CDR3 is TGCAGTGCTAGACTGCTAGCGGGGGGATTAGGCACAGATACGCAGTATTTT.

This clonotype was observed at least ten times. J is TRBJ1-1 and V is TRBV6-5; D ambiguous. CDR1 and CDR2 (germline): MNHEY, SVGAGI. Between the trimmed V and J ends, which lost 6 bases and 1 base, there was a span of 12 bases. The CDR3 covers 14 residues. DNA for the CDR3: TGTGCCAGCAGCCTACTAGACACGAACACTGAAGCTTTCTTT. Protein sequence: CASSLLDTNTEAFF.

This clonotype occurred many times. The rearrangement uses TRBV28 and TRBJ2-1; 7 nucleotides line up with TRBD1. The CDR3 loop spans 16 amino acids. The V gene's germline CDR1 is MDHEN and CDR2 SYDVKM. J lost 8 bases, V lost 3 bases, and 13 bases had no gene match. The CDR3 protein is CASSLLGTEYSDEQFF. The CDR3 coding sequence is TGTGCCAGCAGTTTGTTAGGGACAGAATACTCGGATGAGCAGTTCTTC.

In this sample, this clonotype turned up many times. J is TRBJ2-5 and V is TRBV5-1; D unclear. V gave up 6 bases and J gave up 1 base, with 10 bases separating them. Per germline, CDR1 SGHRS and CDR2 YFSETQ. This CDR3 has 13 residues. The CDR3 nucleotides are TGCGCCAGCAAAGGGATTCCCCAAGAGACCCAGTACTTC. Translation gives CASKGIPQETQYF.

This chain connects TRBV27 to TRBJ2-2; TRBD2 aligns across 11 bases. The CDR3 loop spans 16 amino acids. The germline CDR1 and CDR2 sequences are MNHEY and SMNVEV (reference sequence). Trimming cost V 5 bases and J 2 bases; bases outside gene matches: 4. The CDR3 spells CASSPSGGINTGELFF. The DNA of the CDR3 is TGTGCCAGCAGTCCTAGCGGGGGGATTAACACCGGGGAGCTGTTTTTT.

This clonotype was recorded at least ten times. V gene TRBV10-3 combines with J gene TRBJ2-2; D is possibly TRBD1 (5 bases). From germline, CDR1 is ENHRY and CDR2 SYGVKD. With 0 bases removed from V and 4 bases from J, the gap between germline ends came to 12 bases. CDR3 length equals 16 residues. CDR3 sequence: CAISESGRASTGELFF. CDR3 bases: TGTGCCATCAGTGAGTCCGGCAGGGCTAGCACCGGGGAGCTGTTTTTT.

This clonotype was counted at least ten times. This chain links TRBV12-3 or TRBV12-4 with TRBJ1-6; D call uncertain. V lost 6 bases to trimming and J lost 7 bases, with 13 bases between them. The CDR3 sequence is 14 residues long. For the CDR3, the DNA is TGTGCCAGCAGCCCTGGACGGATCAATTCACCCCTCCACTTT. This encodes CASSPGRINSPLHF.

This clonotype was detected a few times. V and J are TRBV20-1 and TRBJ1-2; TRBD1 aligns across 10 bases. The CDR3 totals 15 residues. Losses at the gene ends were 0 bases for V and 7 bases for J; bases not matched to a gene: 8. Germline CDR1 DFQATT, CDR2 SNEGSKA (reference sequence). CDR3 bases: TGCAGTGCTAGAGATAGTGGGGGACAGGGGTTTGGCTACACCTTC. It translates to CSARDSGGQGFGYTF.

This rearrangement joins TRBV7-2 to TRBJ2-7; 8 bases agree with TRBD2. The germline V gene has CDR1 SGHTA and CDR2 FQGNSA. The length of the CDR3 is 16 residues. Trimming cost V 2 bases and J 4 bases; bases outside gene matches: 10. The CDR3 reads CASSLSGGPPSYEQYF. In nucleotides, the CDR3 is TGTGCCAGCAGCTTAAGCGGGGGCCCTCCCTCGTACGAGCAGTACTTC.

This clonotype was counted a few times. The gene calls are TRBV11-2 and TRBJ1-1; D not resolved. Per the germline V gene, CDR1 is SGHAT and CDR2 is FQNNGV. V dropped 4 bases and J dropped 1 base, with 7 bases sitting between them. The CDR3 length is 13 residues. CDR3 amino acids: CASSYSENTEAFF. In DNA form, the CDR3 reads TGTGCCAGCAGCTATTCGGAGAACACTGAAGCTTTCTTT.

This clonotype was detected ten times or more. The V call is TRBV6-5, the J call TRBJ2-1; D might be TRBD2 (5 bases). With 2 bases removed from V and 2 bases from J, the gap between germline ends came to 7 bases. Germline values: CDR1 MNHEY, CDR2 SVGAGI. CDR3 size: 14 residues. The CDR3 nucleotides read TGTGCCAGCAGTTACCGGGAACCCTACAATGAGCAGTTCTTC. Translation: CASSYREPYNEQFF.

The V call is TRBV2, the J call TRBJ2-4; D gene unclear. From germline, CDR1 is SNHLY and CDR2 FYNNEI. This CDR3 is built from 15 residues. Trimming took 4 bases from V and 0 from J, leaving 10 bases between them. The CDR3 region has the DNA TGTGCCAGCAGTGCGGGCTTCCTAGCCAAAAACATTCAGTACTTC. It codes for CASSAGFLAKNIQYF.